Each of the 26 T cell receptor beta chains below was sequenced from the same sample in a study of radiotherapy plus CTLA-4 blockade in lung cancer. Sequencing used immunoSEQ multiplex PCR; TCRdb keeps in-frame clones, though not all of them. This table holds tens of thousands of clones, 83% found once. The input for sequencing was peripheral blood, taken from a patient treated with radiotherapy plus ipilimumab. The receptor source for this set is a human donor with non-small cell lung cancer who had stable disease on radiotherapy plus ipilimumab.

The CDR3 sequence is CASSRTETGVNEKLFF. The CDR3 nucleotides are TGTGCCAGCAGCCGGACGGAGACAGGGGTTAATGAAAAACTGTTTTTT. The rearrangement joins TRBV7-9 to TRBJ1-4; TRBD1 matches at 8 bases. The V gene end was trimmed by 5 bases and the J gene end by 4 bases; junction bases not matched to a gene: 9. Germline lookup yields CDR1 SEHNR and CDR2 FQNEAQ (reference sequence). CDR3 length: 16 amino acids.

This clone was recorded a few times. The chain carries TRBV6-1 and TRBJ1-2; 9 bases fit TRBD1. Germline V gene data show CDR1 as MNHNS and CDR2 as SASEGT. This CDR3 spans 14 amino acids. V trimming: 8 bases; J trimming: 8 bases; junction bases outside the gene matches: 12. This CDR3 is CASRGQGKGGGYTF. DNA of the CDR3: TGTGCCAGCCGCGGACAGGGGAAAGGGGGCGGCTACACCTTC.

This clone was found once. This rearrangement joins TRBV5-1 to TRBJ1-5; D is ambiguous. The V and J ends lost 0 bases and 4 bases respectively, with 5 bases between them. The CDR3 sequence is 13 residues long. CDR1 and CDR2 from the germline V gene are SGHRS and YFSETQ. The CDR3: CASSLALNQPQHF. The DNA for the CDR3 is TGCGCCAGCAGCTTGGCCCTGAATCAGCCCCAGCATTTT.

The chain employs TRBV18 and TRBJ2-2; D unclear. Germline V gene sequence: CDR1 KGHSH, CDR2 LQKENI. Trimming pared 2 bases from V and 8 bases from J, leaving 9 bases between. This CDR3 region has 13 residues. CDR3: CASSPDLDGELFF. The CDR3 bases are TGTGCCAGCTCACCAGATCTCGATGGGGAGCTGTTTTTT.

The J gene is TRBJ1-2, the V gene TRBV5-6; 11 nucleotides line up with TRBD1. The CDR3 is made up of 14 amino acids. The trim removed 3 bases at V and 3 bases at J, leaving 1 base unmatched. CDR1 and CDR2 (germline): SGHDT, YYEEEE. In DNA, the CDR3 is TGTGCCAGCAGCTGGACAGGGGGCGACTATGGCTACACCTTC. Translating gives CASSWTGGDYGYTF.

CDR3 in amino acids: CASKNLGDSFYNEQFF. The CDR3 nucleotides are TGTGCCAGCAAAAACTTGGGGGACAGCTTCTACAATGAGCAGTTCTTC. The rearrangement links TRBV27 to TRBJ2-1; TRBD1 matches 7 bases. V trimming: 7 bases; J trimming: 3 bases; junction bases outside the gene matches: 12. CDR1 MNHEY and CDR2 SMNVEV come from the germline V gene (reference sequence). This CDR3 has 16 amino acids.

The genes are TRBV27 and TRBJ2-1; tentative D call: TRBD1 (5 bases). CDR1 and CDR2 from the germline V gene are MNHEY and SMNVEV (reference sequence). The ends were cut back, 3 bases at V and 6 bases at J, with 9 bases in the middle. The CDR3 spans 13 residues. This chain's CDR3 is CASSLGQFNEQFF. Written as DNA, the CDR3 is TGTGCCAGCAGTTTGGGGCAATTCAATGAGCAGTTCTTC.

This clone was seen a single time. Here the CDR3 reads CASSSRRGTSGGRNQETQYF. CDR3 coding DNA: TGTGCCAGCAGCTCCCGTAGGGGCACTAGCGGGGGCCGAAACCAAGAGACCCAGTACTTC. The chain is built from TRBV9 and TRBJ2-5; 11 nucleotides line up with TRBD2. V lost 4 bases to trimming and J lost 0 bases; unmatched junction nucleotides: 17. The germline V gene encodes CDR1 SGDLS and CDR2 YYNGEE. The CDR3 is 20 amino acids.

This chain links TRBV5-4 with TRBJ1-4; D not resolved. The ends were cut back, 9 bases at V and 4 bases at J, with 13 bases in the middle. The CDR3 totals 13 residues. The germline gives CDR1 SGHNT, CDR2 YYREEE (reference sequence). This CDR3 reads CATSDPDNEKLFF. For the CDR3, the DNA is TGTGCCACCTCGGACCCAGATAATGAAAAACTGTTTTTT.

The chain couples TRBV6-1 to TRBJ2-3; D gene uncertain. The V end lost 2 bases, the J end lost 6 bases, and 15 bases lay between the germline ends. The V gene's germline CDR1 is MNHNS and CDR2 SASEGT. This CDR3 has 15 amino acids. The CDR3, as DNA: TGTGCCAGCAGTGAATTTGGGCCAGGACGCGATACGCAGTATTTT. Translated: CASSEFGPGRDTQYF.

The chain joins TRBV29-1 to TRBJ2-3; 15 bases fit TRBD2. The CDR3 sequence is 17 residues long. The germline gives CDR1 SQVTM, CDR2 ANQGSEA. V shed 4 bases and J 6 bases; nucleotides not matched to a gene: 11. The CDR3 nucleotides are TGCAGCGTTGTTTCCCGGACTAGCGGGGGGGGTTTGGATACGCAGTATTTT. This gives the protein CSVVSRTSGGGLDTQYF.

This clone was seen once. The chain is built from TRBV7-8 and TRBJ1-5; the D is unclear. Trimming removed 5 bases from V and 6 bases from J, with 11 bases in between. Germline V gives CDR1 SGHVS, CDR2 FQNEAQ. The CDR3 is 13 residues long. CDR3 bases: TGTGCCAGCAGCCTTGGACCGCTTCAGCCCCAGCATTTT. This sequence encodes CASSLGPLQPQHF.

The chain joins TRBV19 to TRBJ1-2, with D uncertain. This CDR3 is built from 15 residues. V lost 8 bases, J lost 0 bases, and 16 bases lay in between. Germline loops: CDR1 LNHDA, CDR2 SQIVND (reference sequence). This CDR3 reads CASGLFTAANYGYTF. The CDR3 coding sequence is TGTGCCAGTGGTTTGTTCACAGCAGCTAACTATGGCTACACCTTC.

The V and J genes are TRBV28 and TRBJ2-7; 8 bases are a match to TRBD2. Germline V gene data show CDR1 as MDHEN and CDR2 as SYDVKM. The V segment lost 7 bases and the J segment 5 bases; nucleotides outside the gene matches: 4. CDR3 length: 12 amino acids. The CDR3 sequence: CASKRGGNEQYF. DNA for the CDR3: TGTGCCAGCAAGCGCGGGGGGAACGAGCAGTACTTC.

The chain has TRBV6-5 and TRBJ1-4; a weak D match, TRBD1 (5 bases). V lost 6 bases, J lost 5 bases, and 13 bases lay in between. This CDR3 contains 14 residues. Germline-derived CDR1 and CDR2 are MNHEY and SVGAGI. Here the CDR3 reads CASRSGQKNEKLFF. Written as DNA, the CDR3 is TGTGCCAGCAGATCGGGGCAGAAAAATGAAAAACTGTTTTTT.

This clone was counted once. V and J are TRBV30 and TRBJ1-2; D uncertain. Between the trimmed V and J ends, which lost 0 bases and 4 bases, there was a span of 15 bases. The CDR3 is 15 residues long. Germline V lookup: CDR1 GTSNPN, CDR2 SVGIG (reference sequence). The CDR3 DNA sequence: TGTGCCTGGAGTGTGTTCACCCGGAAACTCTATGGCTACACCTTC. Its translation is CAWSVFTRKLYGYTF. Supplemented by reference TRBV30 and TRBJ1-2, the full variable domain reads SQTIHQWPATLVQPVGSPLSLECTVEGTSNPNLYWYRQAAGRGLQLLFYSVGIGQISSEVPQNLSASRPQDRQFILSSKKLLLSDSGFYLCAWSVFTRKLYGYTFGSGTRLTVV.

The chain carries TRBV7-3 and TRBJ2-5, with TRBD2 matching 11 bases. Trimming cost V 5 bases and J 5 bases; bases outside gene matches: 10. Germline-derived CDR1 and CDR2 are SGHTA and FQGTGA. The CDR3 extends over 16 amino acids. CDR3 DNA sequence: TGTGCCAGCAGCCTATCGACTAGCGGGGCTCGGGAGACCCAGTACTTC. Translated: CASSLSTSGARETQYF.

The gene calls are TRBV7-2 and TRBJ2-7, with 9 bases identical to TRBD1. The CDR3 extends over 15 amino acids. Per germline, CDR1 SGHTA and CDR2 FQGNSA. After removal of 1 base from V and 2 bases from J, the junction contained 3 bases not matched to a gene. The CDR3 DNA sequence: TGTGCCAGCAGCTTAGTCCGGGACAGGGCCTACGAGCAGTACTTC. This codes for CASSLVRDRAYEQYF.

The J gene is TRBJ2-7, the V gene TRBV5-4; D perhaps matches TRBD2 (6 bases). The CDR3 runs to 16 residues. V was clipped by 5 bases and J by 4 bases, with 22 bases between them. Germline V lookup: CDR1 SGHNT, CDR2 YYREEE (reference sequence). The CDR3 DNA follows: TGTGCCAGCAGTACAGGTGGGGGAGGTTCCCTTTACGAGCAGTACTTC. Translated: CASSTGGGGSLYEQYF.

This sequence joins TRBV7-9 and TRBJ1-2, with 9 nucleotides matching TRBD1. V lost 4 bases and J lost 8; bases outside the gene matches: 14. The CDR3 covers 16 residues. Per the germline V gene, CDR1 is SEHNR and CDR2 is FQNEAQ (reference sequence). The CDR3 DNA follows: TGTGCCAGCAGCTCCCCCTCGGGACAGGGATCTAGCGGCTACACCTTC. Amino acids: CASSSPSGQGSSGYTF.

This clone appeared once. CDR3 residues: CASSPGRLGYGYTF. The DNA for the CDR3 is TGTGCCAGCAGTCCAGGGCGCTTGGGCTATGGCTACACCTTC. The V and J genes are TRBV2 and TRBJ1-2; D may be TRBD1 (5 bases). CDR1 is SNHLY, CDR2 FYNNEI, per germline. This CDR3 contains 14 residues. V lost 5 bases to trimming and J lost 4 bases, with 14 bases between them.

The chain employs TRBV5-1 and TRBJ2-5; 7 nucleotides line up with TRBD1. Germline V CDR1 and CDR2: SGHRS, YFSETQ. With 3 bases clipped from V and 4 bases from J, the junction kept 9 bases outside the gene matches. The CDR3 runs to 15 residues. CDR3 nucleotides: TGCGCCAGCAGCTCTATCAAGGGGGCAGCAGAGACCCAGTACTTC. Translating it yields CASSSIKGAAETQYF.

This sequence joins TRBV14 and TRBJ1-2, with D possibly being TRBD1 (6 bases). Germline V gives CDR1 SGHDN, CDR2 FVKESK. Trimming removed 4 bases from V and 8 bases from J, with 11 bases in between. There are 12 residues in the CDR3. CDR3 sequence (DNA): TGTGCCAGCAGCCCCGGGACAAGGGGCTACACCTTC. Translated, it gives CASSPGTRGYTF.

The count of this clone is one. The chain recombines TRBV25-1 with TRBJ2-1; 8 bases fit TRBD2. The CDR3 is made up of 16 amino acids. V lost 2 bases to trimming and J lost 7 bases; unmatched junction nucleotides: 10. The germline V gene encodes CDR1 MGHDK and CDR2 SYGVNS. CDR3 coding DNA: TGTGCCAGCAGTGAAGTGGGGTTAGCGGGAAGGAATGAGCAGTTCTTC. Its translation: CASSEVGLAGRNEQFF. The full variable domain, in which reference TRBV25-1 and TRBJ2-1 provide the parts outside the CDR3, is EADIYQTPRYLVIGTGKKITLECSQTMGHDKMYWYQQDPGMELHLIHYSYGVNSTEKGDLSSESTVSRIRTEHFPLTLESARPSHTSQYLCASSEVGLAGRNEQFFGPGTRLTVL.

The chain employs TRBV21-1 and TRBJ1-2; the D call in the table, TRBD1, was not verified against the DNA. TRBV21-1 is tagged as a pseudogene. The CDR3 has 15 amino acids. CDR3 region: CASSKVRTGAYGYTF. Here the CDR3 DNA reads TGTGCCAGCAGCAAAGTCAGGACAGGGGCTTATGGCTACACCTTC.

The chain is built from TRBV20-1 and TRBJ1-2, with D unclear. The germline V and J ends were trimmed by 5 bases and 7 bases, with 8 bases remaining between them. CDR1 is DFQATT and CDR2 is SNEGSKA in the germline V gene (reference sequence). The CDR3 runs to 10 residues. The CDR3, as DNA: TGCAGTGCTGGAGCAACTGGCTACACCTTC. This gives the protein CSAGATGYTF.